These 14 T cell receptor beta chains originate from one sample sequenced in a study of T cells after yellow fever vaccination. TCRdb used MiXCR to reprocess the 5' RACE reads, holding one entry per CDR3 protein. The sample records some 550,000 distinct CDR3 sequences, under 25% being singletons. The sequences come from PBMCs, collected 15 days after the yellow fever booster vaccination. The receptor set was obtained from a man aged 25 to 45 who received the YFV17D yellow fever vaccine.

The chain has TRBV7-2 and TRBJ2-7; 7 bases are shared with TRBD2. Germline V gene lookup returns CDR1 SGHTA and CDR2 FQGNSA. This CDR3 has 15 amino acids. Germline trimming cut 0 bases from V and 3 bases from J; bases unmatched to any gene: 5. The CDR3 DNA reads as TGTGCCAGCAGCTTAGCCCCCCTAGCGGTCTACGAGCAGTACTTC. Translating gives CASSLAPLAVYEQYF.

V is TRBV30 and J is TRBJ2-7; the D is unclear. Trimming stripped 2 bases from V and 4 bases from J, with 6 bases between. In germline, CDR1 is GTSNPN, CDR2 SVGIG (reference sequence). This CDR3 has 11 amino acids. The CDR3: CAWSRQYEQYF. The DNA for the CDR3 is TGTGCCTGGAGTCGCCAGTACGAGCAGTACTTC.

This clonotype was recorded a few times. The rearrangement joins TRBV5-6 to TRBJ2-5; no clear D. V gave up 1 base and J gave up 4 bases, with 8 bases separating them. The CDR3 has 13 amino acids. The germline V gene encodes CDR1 SGHDT and CDR2 YYEEEE. CDR3 sequence reads: CASSLRPLETQYF. DNA of the CDR3: TGTGCCAGCAGCTTGCGCCCGTTAGAGACCCAGTACTTC. Variable domain in full (rest from reference TRBV5-6 and TRBJ2-5): DAGVTQSPTHLIKTRGQQVTLRCSPKSGHDTVSWYQQALGQGPQFIFQYYEEEERQRGNFPDRFSGHQFPNYSSELNVNALLLGDSALYLCASSLRPLETQYFGPGTRLLVL.

This clonotype was observed a few times. The rearrangement links TRBV20-1 to TRBJ1-5; TRBD1 might be the D (6 bases). CDR1 is DFQATT and CDR2 is SNEGSKA in the germline V gene (reference sequence). Between the trimmed V and J ends, which lost 0 bases and 9 bases, there was a span of 9 bases. The CDR3 is made up of 12 amino acids. This CDR3 reads CSARDGGAPQHF. In DNA, the CDR3 is TGCAGTGCTAGAGATGGGGGCGCGCCCCAGCATTTT.

The table lists this clonotype with a few counts. This chain connects TRBV20-1 to TRBJ2-7; 7 bases are a match to TRBD2. Germline loops: CDR1 DFQATT, CDR2 SNEGSKA (reference sequence). The J segment lost 5 bases and the V segment lost 6 bases, leaving 7 bases of the junction unmatched. CDR3 size: 12 residues. The CDR3 here is CSAWGGFDEQYF. The CDR3 bases are TGCAGTGCCTGGGGGGGGTTTGACGAGCAGTACTTC.

The rearrangement links TRBV9 to TRBJ2-1; the match to TRBD2 covers 10 bases. The V gene end was trimmed by 3 bases and the J gene end by 9 bases; junction bases not matched to a gene: 12. This CDR3 region has 16 residues. Germline V gene lookup returns CDR1 SGDLS and CDR2 YYNGEE. DNA for the CDR3: TGTGCCAGCAGCGCCAGTGAATCTAGCGGGAGACGTGAGCAGTTCTTC. It yields the protein CASSASESSGRREQFF.

This clonotype was counted a few times. The rearrangement joins TRBV7-3 to TRBJ1-2; the D is unclear. V lost 5 bases, J lost 12 bases, and 10 bases lay in between. Germline V gene data show CDR1 as SGHTA and CDR2 as FQGTGA. The CDR3 is 10 amino acids. In DNA, the CDR3 is TGTGCCAGCAGCAATGGGCCGAACACCTTC. It encodes CASSNGPNTF.

The rearrangement uses TRBV27 and TRBJ2-3, with 8 bases identical to TRBD2. Trimming took 8 bases from V and 4 from J; bases not matched to a gene: 5. Germline V gene data show CDR1 as MNHEY and CDR2 as SMNVEV (reference sequence). The CDR3 has 13 amino acids. CDR3 DNA: TGTGCCAGCGTGGGACTAGGCCCAGATACGCAGTATTTT. It yields the protein CASVGLGPDTQYF.

This clonotype was seen many times. This chain connects TRBV11-2 to TRBJ2-3; 15 positions match TRBD2. The CDR3 is 19 residues long. Unmatched junction bases numbered 8, after V lost 1 base and J lost 3 bases. Germline V gives CDR1 SGHAT, CDR2 FQNNGV. The DNA of the CDR3 is TGTGCCAGCAGCTTAGGACCAGGACTAGCGGGAGGGCCAACAGATACGCAGTATTTT. This translates into CASSLGPGLAGGPTDTQYF.

This clonotype appeared a few times. The chain couples TRBV19 to TRBJ2-7, with D unresolved. This CDR3 region has 13 residues. CDR1 LNHDA and CDR2 SQIVND come from the germline V gene (reference sequence). With 3 bases removed from V and 4 bases from J, the gap between germline ends came to 10 bases. The CDR3 DNA reads TGTGCCAGTAGTATCCAACTAAGTTACGAGCAGTACTTC. Translation: CASSIQLSYEQYF.

The chain employs TRBV11-1 and TRBJ2-7; D remains unclear. V lost 1 base to trimming and J lost 2 bases, with 9 bases between them. The CDR3 extends over 14 amino acids. The germline V gene encodes CDR1 SGHAT and CDR2 FQDESV (reference sequence). CDR3 protein: CASSLGVTPYEQYF. The CDR3 coding sequence is TGTGCCAGCAGCTTAGGGGTAACTCCCTACGAGCAGTACTTC. The full variable domain, completed using reference TRBV11-1 and TRBJ2-7, is EAEVAQSPRYKITEKSQAVAFWCDPISGHATLYWYRQILGQGPELLVQFQDESVVDDSQLPKDRFSAERLKGVDSTLKIQPAELGDSAMYLCASSLGVTPYEQYFGPGTRLTVT.

The table lists this clonotype with a few counts. J is TRBJ2-3 and V is TRBV7-9, with D possibly matching TRBD1 (6 bases). Germline V gives CDR1 SEHNR, CDR2 FQNEAQ (reference sequence). Trimming cost V 2 bases and J 5 bases, with 11 bases left between them. The CDR3 is 14 residues long. CDR3 coding DNA: TGTGCCAGCAGCTTATCAGGGGTGGAAGATACGCAGTATTTT. It yields the protein CASSLSGVEDTQYF.

The genes are TRBV28 and TRBJ1-2; tentative D call: TRBD1 (6 bases). Germline CDR1 reads MDHEN; CDR2 reads SYDVKM. V dropped 1 base and J dropped 12 bases, with 15 bases sitting between them. This CDR3 region has 13 residues. The CDR3 coding sequence is TGTGCCAGCAGTTTATATGGGGGCGGGAGCAACACCTTC. Protein: CASSLYGGGSNTF.

This chain uses TRBV7-3 with TRBJ2-1; D may be TRBD2 (7 bases). In germline, CDR1 is SGHTA, CDR2 FQGTGA. The V and J ends lost 5 bases and 0 bases respectively, with 26 bases between them. This CDR3 has 20 amino acids. Here the CDR3 DNA reads TGTGCCAGCAGCCCCGAAGGGGGTTCGACTAGCTTTAGCTCCTACAATGAGCAGTTCTTC. Translation gives CASSPEGGSTSFSSYNEQFF.